What follows describes a single TCR beta chain. This clonotype turned up a few times. This receptor's antigen is unknown. No much larger clonotype is one base removed from it; base qualities were not supplied. The library was generated by 5' RACE. Sequencing was performed on an Illumina HiSeq 2000. A universal primer binding site was introduced by template switching, and a unique molecular identifier was present in the final cDNA, enabling accurate counting of TCR cDNA molecules. Specific primers in the conserved constant-segment region were used to synthesize first-strand cDNA for the TCR alpha and beta chains. To control for contamination, every cDNA library carried two barcodes: a SMART-Mk sample barcode plus Illumina barcodes. TruSeq adapter sequences and Illumina sample barcodes were added in two successive PCR steps. The TCR alpha and beta cDNA libraries were sequenced on the Illumina HiSeq platform using custom primers. Processing in the source paper ran as follows. Unique molecular identifiers were extracted from raw reads with MiGEC, and CDR3 positions were determined with MiXCR. Recombination models were inferred per individual with the repgenHMM and IGoR tools using an EM algorithm. The tcR package in R was used for shared clonotype analysis, with sharing normalized by the product of cloneset sizes. Out-of-frame nonproductive sequences were analyzed to study raw recombination free of thymic and clonal selection effects. The public reads were run again by TCRdb, first through fastp at Q25 and then through MiXCR, and only productive beta chains were kept. CDR3 protein duplicates are merged, each entry listing the most common genes and DNA. Here the V and J calls rest on TCRdb's processing, not on the authors' analysis. The sample data list some 690,000 distinct CDR3 sequences, and about 20% of these were observed just once. The ten largest clonotypes hold around 4.4% of the sample.

Every donor was a healthy Caucasian. Three pairs of female monozygotic twins, all aged 18 to 29 years, were included in the twin cohort. Peripheral blood mononuclear cells were used as the source from which RNA for TCR libraries was isolated. The sample comes from a study of identical twins (dated by TCRdb to about 2016). Looking at the study overall: To test whether fetal clonotypes persist, this study deep-sequenced TCR alpha and beta repertoires from monozygotic twins, from unrelated adults of various ages, and from cord blood. Replicate twin experiments were performed at different times using different library preparation protocols to rule out contamination.

On the study overall, not on this receptor specifically: In beta out-of-frame sequences, excess twin sharing was weaker, because having fewer shared sequences lowered the signal-to-noise ratio. Compared with coincidental sharing between unrelated individuals, an excess of low generation-probability sequences was observed among out-of-frame TCR alpha sequences shared between twins. Zero-insertion analyses could be partly confounded by invariant T cells such as MAIT and iNKT, although diverse VJ usage argued against such confounding for most clonotypes. In monozygotic twins, recombination models systematically underestimated out-of-frame TCR alpha sharing, but the models matched the sharing seen between unrelated individuals. Because the same donors could not be followed over many years, the conclusions depended on cross-sectional statistical analysis. Fewer insertions were carried by abundant cord blood beta clonotypes, a similar but weaker trend appeared in young adult naive repertoires, and no such trend appeared in memory repertoires.

Its CDR3 holds 16 amino acids, cysteine through phenylalanine. The entry retains the CDR3 DNA only, 48 bases that are in frame from base 1. CDR1 DFQATT and CDR2 SNEGSKA are derived from the germline V gene (reference sequence). Trimming at the junction amounts to 6 bases on V and 3 bases on J, and the germline ends lie 22 bases apart. A further study also used this sample, focusing on T cells expressing NK-cell markers. According to the second study: In sorted CD3+CD56+NKG2C+, CD3+CD56+NKG2C- and CD3+CD56-NKG2C+ T-cell subsets from several donors, TCR beta-chain repertoires were profiled. Most of the eight sequenced donors were HCMV-seropositive and one was HCMV-seronegative. To restrict sorting to alphabetaTCR-expressing T cells, an anti-gammadeltaTCR antibody was added in several experiments. In a handful of donors, the dominant CD3+CD56+NKG2C+ clonotypes ranked among the top 10 CD8+ clonotypes, making up roughly 1.0-7.5% of CD8+ T cells. Those dominant clonotypes were again the most abundant among CD3+CD56-NKG2C+ cells in a few donors, at about 25-65%. It remained unclear whether the expanded NKG2C-expressing T cell clones were specific for HCMV antigens. The study sequenced eight donors, all healthy volunteers chosen at random: three men and five women. To determine HCMV serostatus, a commercial ELISA kit was used to detect HCMV-specific IgG in serum. For roughly 6 donors, bulk peripheral blood T-cell repertoires were also sequenced from unsorted PBMC. Reads were demultiplexed and grouped by UMI with MIGEC, and clonotypes were assembled and quantified with MiTCR. To exclude erroneous sequences, any TCR cDNA sequence not supported by at least two reads was discarded. The tcR package was used for downstream repertoire analysis, and clonotypes were matched across fractions by CDR3 nucleotide sequence plus V segment. Antigen specificity was annotated against VDJdb with VDJmatch, allowing one amino acid substitution in CDR3.

The receptor chain draws on TRBV20-1 and TRBJ2-3; a tentative D match to TRBD2 spans 8 bases. The sequencing sample was made of PBMCs. The sequence derives from a woman under 30 in good health. The CDR3 amino acid sequence is: CSAPLRGREVTDTQYF. The nucleotide sequence reads TGCAGTGCACCCCTTAGGGGGCGGGAGGTGACAGATACGCAGTATTTT.